Below, 8 T cell receptor beta chains from the same sample are listed, as sequenced in a study of memory CD4+ T cells and cytomegalovirus serostatus. Profiled with immunoSEQ multiplex PCR; TCRdb holds only in-frame clones, not every one. The table has some 57,000 clones, approximately 79% seen once. Single viable CD3+CD4+CD8-CD45RO+ cells were sorted as the memory CD4+ T cells. The material sequenced was memory CD4+ T cells from blood. All receptors come from an adult in good health and CMV-seronegative.

The chain joins TRBV5-1 to TRBJ1-1; TRBD1 matches at 8 bases. Germline CDR1 is SGHRS and CDR2 is YFSETQ. The trim removed 0 bases at V and 3 bases at J, leaving 1 base unmatched. The CDR3 has 14 residues. The CDR3 DNA sequence: TGCGCCAGCAGCTTGGGCAGGGGGCACACTGAAGCTTTCTTT. Its translation: CASSLGRGHTEAFF.

This clone occurred a few times. The chain employs TRBV5-6 and TRBJ2-7; TRBD1 matches at 9 bases. With V trimmed by 4 bases and J by 1 base, 9 bases remained unmatched. The CDR3 consists of 16 residues. The V gene's germline CDR1 is SGHDT and CDR2 YYEEEE. The CDR3 DNA is TGTGCCAGCAGCCATGGGACAGGGAGGAGGTCCTACGAGCAGTACTTC. This translates into CASSHGTGRRSYEQYF.

The chain employs TRBV27 and TRBJ2-5; D is uncertain. Germline lookup yields CDR1 MNHEY and CDR2 SMNVEV (reference sequence). The V gene lost 6 bases and the J gene lost 4 bases, with 12 bases spanning the gap. The CDR3 is made up of 13 amino acids. Here the CDR3 DNA reads TGTGCCAGCAGACATCCGTGGGCAGAGACCCAGTACTTC. This gives the protein CASRHPWAETQYF.

The rearrangement links TRBV5-1 to TRBJ1-3; D gene uncertain. The CDR3 is 16 amino acids. Looked up from germline, CDR1 is SGHRS and CDR2 is YFSETQ. V lost 0 bases and J lost 0, with 10 bases in between. The CDR3 nucleotides read TGCGCCAGCAGCTTGGTTGGGTCTTTCTCTGGAAACACCATATATTTT. This codes for CASSLVGSFSGNTIYF. Full variable domain (remainder filled in from reference TRBV5-1 and TRBJ1-3): KAGVTQTPRYLIKTRGQQVTLSCSPISGHRSVSWYQQTPGQGLQFLFEYFSETQRNKGNFPGRFSGRQFSNSRSEMNVSTLELGDSALYLCASSLVGSFSGNTIYFGEGSWLTVV.

The chain has TRBV27 and TRBJ1-2, with TRBD1 matching 8 bases. Germline loops: CDR1 MNHEY, CDR2 SMNVEV (reference sequence). CDR3 length equals 13 residues. V was clipped by 6 bases and J by 7 bases; unmatched bases: 7. CDR3 loop: CASREQGVGGYTF. The CDR3 DNA reads TGTGCCAGCAGGGAACAGGGGGTAGGTGGCTACACCTTC.

This clone turned up a few times. The rearrangement uses TRBV10-1 and TRBJ2-3, with D tentatively TRBD1 or TRBD2 (5 bases each). V shed 3 bases and J shed 5 bases, with 15 bases lying between them. CDR1 WNHNN and CDR2 SYGVQD come from the germline V gene (reference sequence). The CDR3 has 15 residues. DNA of the CDR3: TGCGCCAGCAGTGACCCTCGGGGCCGCGGAGATACGCAGTATTTT. Protein sequence: CASSDPRGRGDTQYF.

In this sample, this clone turned up once. This sequence joins TRBV5-1 and TRBJ2-3; 7 bases match TRBD2. Germline V gene data show CDR1 as SGHRS and CDR2 as YFSETQ. The CDR3 runs to 16 residues. The V gene end was trimmed by 5 bases and the J gene end by 10 bases; junction bases not matched to a gene: 19. The CDR3, as DNA: TGCGCCAGCAGTTTAGCTAGCGGAAGAGGGTTGGATGCGCAGTATTTT. Residues: CASSLASGRGLDAQYF.

This chain connects TRBV11-3 to TRBJ1-5, with 7 bases matching TRBD1. Germline-derived CDR1 and CDR2 are SGHNT and YENEEA. After removal of 4 bases from V and 2 bases from J, the junction contained 14 bases not matched to a gene. This CDR3 has 18 amino acids. Written as DNA, the CDR3 is TGTGCCAGCAGCTCACCGAAGACAGGGACCCCTCGCAATCAGCCCCAGCATTTT. Translation gives CASSSPKTGTPRNQPQHF.